Sequencing of this TCR beta chain was carried out in a study of cytomegalovirus exposure and HLA in healthy donors. Whole-study results and caveats: It was approximately 160 TCR beta chains that were listed as cytomegalovirus-associated. Most likely, a cluster of highly shared sequence variants arose as a sequencing artifact. A classifier reportedly called cytomegalovirus status with high sensitivity and specificity.

PCR was performed using 60 Vbeta and 13 Jbeta primers. Data came from immunoSEQ multiplex PCR; TCRdb stores just in-frame clones and leaves some out. The sample records 130,000 or so clones, approximately 74% being singletons. The J segment lost 6 bases and the V segment lost 5 bases, leaving 15 bases of the junction unmatched. The CDR3 sequence is 16 residues long. Germline-derived CDR1 and CDR2 are SGHNT and YYREEE (reference sequence). As concerns this clone: Its antigen is undetermined.

The clonotype originates from a male donor in good health and CMV-seronegative. The sample taken for sequencing was PBMCs. This chain connects TRBV5-4 to TRBJ2-3; 7 bases agree with TRBD1. This CDR3 is CASSPPFGQGDDTQYF. For the CDR3, the DNA is TGTGCCAGCAGTCCCCCGTTCGGTCAGGGGGACGATACGCAGTATTTT. Using reference TRBV5-4 and TRBJ2-3 for the parts outside the CDR3, the full variable domain is ETGVTQSPTHLIKTRGQQVTLRCSSQSGHNTVSWYQQALGQGPQFIFQYYREEENGRGNFPPRFSGLQFPNYSSELNVNALELDDSALYLCASSPPFGQGDDTQYFGPGTRLTVL.